Each of the 21 T cell receptor beta chains below was sequenced from the same sample in a study of cytomegalovirus exposure and HLA in healthy donors. Libraries were prepared by immunoSEQ multiplex PCR; TCRdb keeps only in-frame clonotypes and omits some of them. The sample lists about 180,000 clones, 86% occurring once. Sequenced input: PBMCs. The receptors originated from a young man in good health and CMV-seropositive.

The chain couples TRBV27 to TRBJ2-7; D might be TRBD2 (6 bases). Per germline, CDR1 MNHEY and CDR2 SMNVEV (reference sequence). This CDR3 is 13 amino acids long. Trimming took 4 bases from V and 4 from J, leaving 11 bases between them. In DNA form, the CDR3 reads TGTGCCAGCAGTTCTCAGGCGGGGTACGAGCAGTACTTC. This sequence encodes CASSSQAGYEQYF.

The genes are TRBV2 and TRBJ1-2; a weak D match, TRBD1 (6 bases). V was shortened by 8 bases and J by 7 bases, with 14 bases between the two germline ends. This CDR3 has 12 amino acids. Per the germline V gene, CDR1 is SNHLY and CDR2 is FYNNEI. CDR3 nucleotide sequence: TGTGCCAGCCGGCGGGGGCTAAGTGGCTACACCTTC. Residues: CASRRGLSGYTF.

The J gene is TRBJ1-1, the V gene TRBV9; D is undetermined. CDR3 size: 14 residues. Trimming stripped 0 bases from V and 1 base from J, with 7 bases between. CDR1 is SGDLS, CDR2 YYNGEE, per germline. The CDR3: CASSVGGANTEAFF. CDR3 coding DNA: TGTGCCAGCAGCGTAGGGGGAGCGAACACTGAAGCTTTCTTT.

The rearrangement uses TRBV7-9 and TRBJ2-2, with a tentative D call TRBD2 (5 bases). V lost 2 bases to trimming and J lost 0 bases, with 7 bases between them. This CDR3 comprises 15 residues. Germline V gene sequence: CDR1 SEHNR, CDR2 FQNEAQ (reference sequence). CDR3: CASSLRGSNTGELFF. In DNA form, the CDR3 reads TGTGCCAGCAGCTTACGGGGATCGAACACCGGGGAGCTGTTTTTT.

This chain links TRBV7-3 with TRBJ2-7, with 10 bases aligning to TRBD1. Germline V gene sequence: CDR1 SGHTA, CDR2 FQGTGA. This CDR3 spans 14 amino acids. Trimming took 5 bases from V and 3 from J; bases not matched to a gene: 4. CDR3 DNA: TGTGCCAGCAGCACCGGGACAGGGGTCTACGAGCAGTACTTC. Protein sequence: CASSTGTGVYEQYF.

The chain carries TRBV9 and TRBJ2-1; 7 positions agree with TRBD1. J lost 8 bases, V lost 4 bases, and 15 bases had no gene match. The CDR3 runs to 16 residues. Germline values: CDR1 SGDLS, CDR2 YYNGEE. CDR3 DNA: TGTGCCAGCAGCATAACGGGAAGGGGGCACCGTGATGAGCAGTTCTTC. It is translated as CASSITGRGHRDEQFF. Full variable domain (remainder filled in from reference TRBV9 and TRBJ2-1): DSGVTQTPKHLITATGQRVTLRCSPRSGDLSVYWYQQSLDQGLQFLIQYYNGEERAKGNILERFSAQQFPDLHSELNLSSLELGDSALYFCASSITGRGHRDEQFFGPGTRLTVL.

CDR3 sequence: CASSQDVASGGYNEQFF. The CDR3 bases are TGTGCCAGCAGCCAAGATGTGGCTAGCGGGGGCTACAATGAGCAGTTCTTC. The chain uses TRBV4-2 and TRBJ2-1, with 10 positions matching TRBD2. The CDR3 has 17 amino acids. Germline V gene sequence: CDR1 LGHNA, CDR2 YNFKEQ. V lost 0 bases to trimming and J lost 3 bases; unmatched junction nucleotides: 5.

This clone was seen only a few times. The genes are TRBV5-1 and TRBJ2-2, with 9 positions matching TRBD2. Germline trimming cut 4 bases from V and 1 base from J; bases unmatched to any gene: 2. Germline loops: CDR1 SGHRS, CDR2 YFSETQ. This CDR3 comprises 15 residues. The CDR3 reads CASSRTSENTGELFF. CDR3 DNA sequence: TGCGCCAGCAGCCGGACTAGCGAGAACACCGGGGAGCTGTTTTTT.

V usage is TRBV7-8 and J usage is TRBJ2-3; 8 bases map to TRBD2. Losses at the gene ends were 2 bases for V and 3 bases for J; bases not matched to a gene: 7. CDR1 is SGHVS and CDR2 is FQNEAQ in the germline V gene. The CDR3 is made up of 16 amino acids. DNA for the CDR3: TGTGCCAGCAGCTTATCGGCGGGAGGTTTTACAGATACGCAGTATTTT. Translating gives CASSLSAGGFTDTQYF.

This clone was counted only a few times. The chain links TRBV7-8 to TRBJ1-5; TRBD1 aligns across 7 bases. The CDR3 has 15 residues. J gave up 10 bases and V 1 base, and 10 bases lay outside the gene matches. Germline CDR1 is SGHVS and CDR2 is FQNEAQ. Written as DNA, the CDR3 is TGTGCCAGCAGCTTAGGACAGGGAATACATATTCCCCAGCATTTT. Its translation: CASSLGQGIHIPQHF. Full variable domain (missing parts from reference TRBV7-8 and TRBJ1-5): GAGVSQSPRYKVAKRGQDVALRCDPISGHVSLFWYQQALGQGPEFLTYFQNEAQLDKSGLPSDRFFAERPEGSVSTLKIQRTQQEDSAVYLCASSLGQGIHIPQHFGDGTRLSIL.

The chain recombines TRBV28 with TRBJ1-4; 8 positions match TRBD1. CDR1 is MDHEN, CDR2 SYDVKM, per germline. This CDR3 contains 14 residues. The ends lost 4 bases at V and 8 bases at J; junction bases unmatched: 6. CDR3 protein: CASSSGQGREKLFF. The CDR3, as DNA: TGTGCCAGCAGTTCCGGACAGGGTCGAGAAAAACTGTTTTTT.

The chain carries TRBV30 and TRBJ2-2; D is perhaps TRBD1 (5 bases). Trimming pared 0 bases from V and 1 base from J, leaving 6 bases between. This CDR3 spans 14 amino acids. Germline V gene lookup returns CDR1 GTSNPN and CDR2 SVGIG (reference sequence). CDR3 in amino acids: CAWSVQVNTGELFF. The CDR3 nucleotides are TGTGCCTGGAGTGTACAGGTGAACACCGGGGAGCTGTTTTTT.

This clone appeared once. This sequence joins TRBV18 and TRBJ2-3; 12 bases agree with TRBD2. V trimming: 3 bases; J trimming: 0 bases; junction bases outside the gene matches: 10. The CDR3 covers 19 residues. Looked up from germline, CDR1 is KGHSH and CDR2 is LQKENI. The CDR3 is CASSPLPRTSGISTDTQYF. The CDR3 region has the DNA TGTGCCAGCTCACCCCTACCTCGGACTAGCGGGATTAGCACAGATACGCAGTATTTT.

The gene calls are TRBV9 and TRBJ2-3, with D perhaps matching TRBD2 (6 bases). CDR1 is SGDLS and CDR2 is YYNGEE in the germline V gene. Trimming took off 2 bases at V and 6 bases at J, with 13 bases between the two ends. The CDR3 is 14 residues long. This CDR3 is CASSVAGTGDTQYF. CDR3 nucleotide sequence: TGTGCCAGCAGCGTGGCGGGAACGGGGGATACGCAGTATTTT.

This clone was observed a few times. The chain joins TRBV5-6 to TRBJ1-2; 10 nucleotides line up with TRBD1. With V trimmed by 5 bases and J by 2 bases, 3 bases remained unmatched. CDR1 and CDR2 (germline): SGHDT, YYEEEE. The CDR3 consists of 14 residues. For the CDR3, the DNA is TGTGCCAGCAGTCCGGGACAGGGGAACTATGGCTACACCTTC. This translates into CASSPGQGNYGYTF.

This chain joins TRBV19 and TRBJ2-7, with D unresolved. The germline CDR1 and CDR2 sequences are LNHDA and SQIVND (reference sequence). The CDR3 covers 15 residues. Trimming left V 4 bases short and J 2 bases short, with 15 bases between. The chain's CDR3 is CASSTSPDFTYEQYF. The CDR3 DNA sequence: TGTGCCAGTAGTACTAGTCCTGATTTTACCTACGAGCAGTACTTC.

The V call is TRBV5-6, the J call TRBJ2-3; maybe TRBD2 (6 bases). This CDR3 comprises 12 residues. With 6 bases removed from V and 8 bases from J, the gap between germline ends came to 13 bases. Germline V gene data show CDR1 as SGHDT and CDR2 as YYEEEE. CDR3 residues: CASITDGGTQYF. The DNA for the CDR3 is TGTGCCAGCATCACCGACGGGGGTACGCAGTATTTT.

The count of this clone is one. The gene calls are TRBV7-8 and TRBJ2-7, with a possible D match to TRBD2 (5 bases). The length of the CDR3 is 14 residues. Germline V gene sequence: CDR1 SGHVS, CDR2 FQNEAQ. Trimming removed 3 bases at V and 5 bases at J, with 14 bases between. As DNA, the CDR3 is TGTGCCAGCAGCTTGGGAGTTCACTATAACGAGCAGTACTTC. Amino acids: CASSLGVHYNEQYF.

This clone was picked up a small number of times. J is TRBJ1-2 and V is TRBV27; the match to TRBD1 covers 12 bases. The CDR3 contains 15 residues. Unmatched junction bases numbered 10, after V lost 6 bases and J lost 8 bases. Looked up from germline, CDR1 is MNHEY and CDR2 is SMNVEV (reference sequence). Here the CDR3 DNA reads TGTGCCAGCAGACCGGGACAGGGGGCGGGGAGGGGCTACACCTTC. This translates into CASRPGQGAGRGYTF.

The J gene is TRBJ1-2, the V gene TRBV6-5; the D gene is possibly TRBD1 (5 bases). V lost 0 bases, J lost 5 bases, and 13 bases lay in between. This CDR3 is built from 15 residues. From germline, CDR1 is MNHEY and CDR2 SVGAGI. CDR3 region: CASSYSGEGPYGYTF. For the CDR3, the DNA is TGTGCCAGCAGTTACTCGGGGGAGGGACCGTATGGCTACACCTTC.

The CDR3 DNA follows: TGTGCCAGCAGAGCGGACAGGGATGGCTACACCTTC. Protein sequence: CASRADRDGYTF. The chain combines TRBV9 with TRBJ1-2; 8 bases match TRBD1. V was clipped by 5 bases and J by 6 bases; unmatched bases: 3. The germline gives CDR1 SGDLS, CDR2 YYNGEE. This CDR3 is 12 amino acids long.